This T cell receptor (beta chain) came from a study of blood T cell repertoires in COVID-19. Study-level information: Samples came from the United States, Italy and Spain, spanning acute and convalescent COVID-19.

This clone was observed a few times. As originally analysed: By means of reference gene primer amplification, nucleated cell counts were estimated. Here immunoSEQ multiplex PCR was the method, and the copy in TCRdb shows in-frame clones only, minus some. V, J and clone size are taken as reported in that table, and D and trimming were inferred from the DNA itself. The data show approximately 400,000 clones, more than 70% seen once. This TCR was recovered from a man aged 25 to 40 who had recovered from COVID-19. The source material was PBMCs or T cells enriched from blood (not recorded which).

This CDR3 reads CASSNWGQGYTEAFF. DNA of the CDR3: TGTGCCAGTAGTAATTGGGGACAGGGTTACACTGAAGCTTTCTTT. The gene calls are TRBV19 and TRBJ1-1; 9 nucleotides line up with TRBD1. CDR1 is LNHDA, CDR2 SQIVND, per germline (reference sequence). J was trimmed by 3 bases and V by 4 bases; bases with no gene match: 6. CDR3 length: 15 residues. Combining the CDR3 with reference TRBV19 and TRBJ1-1 gives the whole variable domain DGGITQSPKYLFRKEGQNVTLSCEQNLNHDAMYWYRQDPGQGLRLIYYSQIVNDFQKGDIAEGYSVSREKKESFPLTVTSAQKNPTAFYLCASSNWGQGYTEAFFGQGTRLTVV.